The TCR beta chain under discussion was sequenced for a study of PD-1 blockade in classical Hodgkin lymphoma. Every patient experienced relapse after autologous stem cell transplantation, and brentuximab vedotin exposure varied. Per the germline V gene, CDR1 is LNHNV and CDR2 is YYDKDF (reference sequence). This CDR3 region has 15 residues. With 8 bases removed from V and 2 bases from J, the gap between germline ends came to 18 bases. Sequencing used immunoSEQ multiplex PCR; TCRdb keeps in-frame clones, though not all of them. The sample consists of 30,000 to 45,000 clones, 75% to 90% of them appearing once.

This specimen consisted of peripheral blood mononuclear cells (PBMCs), obtained at baseline. The receptor comes from a human donor with classical Hodgkin lymphoma. The chain couples TRBV15 to TRBJ1-2; maybe TRBD1 (6 bases). CDR3 DNA sequence: TGTGCCACCCTTACCACTTCCAGGGGCAACTATGGCTACACCTTC. It is translated as CATLTTSRGNYGYTF.